This TCR beta chain was sequenced for a study of beta chain features in type 1 diabetes. Sorted CD4+ subsets: naive, central memory, regulatory, stem cell-like memory (CD45RO/CCR7/CD25/CD127/CD95/CD27 panel). Expressed TCRB transcripts were sequenced because the entire RNA isolate underwent reverse transcription. Using immunoSEQ multiplex PCR, the repertoire was profiled, and TCRdb retains in-frame clones only, with some absent. The sample lists about 370,000 clones, around 10% occurring once. Study-wide results and caveats: Researchers reported that naive, central memory and Treg TCRB repertoires appeared more similar in patients than in healthy donors. More deletions and fewer insertions at VDJ junctions were found in patients with type 1 diabetes. Shortening of TCRB CDR3s, moderate but significant, appeared in all four CD4+ subsets of Type 1 diabetes patients.

About this clone itself: Its target is unknown.

The TCR was taken from a man aged 25 to 45 with type 1 diabetes. Sequencing used central memory CD4+ T cells from blood.

In DNA, the CDR3 is TGTGCCAGCACCGGGGGGGGAAACACCATATATTTT. This translates into CASTGGGNTIYF. The chain recombines TRBV2 with TRBJ1-3; possible D gene TRBD1, 5 bases. Looked up from germline, CDR1 is SNHLY and CDR2 is FYNNEI. V shed 7 bases and J shed 4 bases, with 8 bases lying between them. The CDR3 runs 12 residues.